This T cell receptor (beta chain) was sequenced during a study of response to subunit inactivated influenza vaccine. MiXCR, applied by TCRdb to the RT-PCR reads, yields one record per CDR3 protein. This table has over 650,000 distinct CDR3 sequences, approximately 18% appearing once. The CDR3 is 17 amino acids. Germline V gives CDR1 SGHAT, CDR2 FQNNGV. V gave up 2 bases and J gave up 1 base, with 15 bases separating them. This clonotype was obtained from a man in his fifties or sixties who received an inactivated influenza vaccine. The chain recombines TRBV11-2 with TRBJ1-3, with D perhaps matching TRBD1 (5 bases). Sequenced material: PBMCs from blood, taken 4 to 6 days after vaccination. The CDR3 region has the DNA TGTGCCAGCAGCTTATTATCGCGGGGCCCGTCTGGAAACACCATATATTTT. Amino acids: CASSLLSRGPSGNTIYF.